Listed below are T cell receptor beta chains from one sample, sequenced in a study of OX40 agonist ivuxolimab in advanced cancers. Produced via immunoSEQ multiplex PCR; TCRdb's table is partial and in-frame only. The sample includes more than 15,000 clones, approximately 80% of them seen just once. Specimen: CD4+ or CD8+ T cells sorted from blood, collected in a trial of the OX40 agonist ivuxolimab. The receptors shown here come from an adult with an advanced solid tumor such as melanoma, head and neck, liver or kidney cancer. CDR3s include the opening cysteine and the closing phenylalanine or tryptophan. Each record gives: J gene, V gene, CDR3 protein.

j_gene: TRBJ2-2
v_gene: TRBV7-8
CDR3aa: CASTGQGNTGELFF

j_gene: TRBJ1-2
v_gene: TRBV13
CDR3aa: CASSLGQGERHVYGYTF

j_gene: TRBJ1-2
v_gene: TRBV6-5
CDR3aa: CASRAERGSGYTF

j_gene: TRBJ1-2
v_gene: TRBV5-4
CDR3aa: CASSLVVRGREGYTF

j_gene: TRBJ2-7
v_gene: TRBV7-9
CDR3aa: CATRGSLEYEQYF

j_gene: TRBJ1-2
v_gene: TRBV4-3
CDR3aa: CASSQDRGNYGYTF

j_gene: TRBJ2-1
v_gene: TRBV4-3
CDR3aa: CASSQAYRGLDEQFF

j_gene: TRBJ2-5
v_gene: TRBV7-2
CDR3aa: CASSLRRQGQETQYF

j_gene: TRBJ2-7
v_gene: TRBV7-9
CDR3aa: CASSPATYEQYF

j_gene: TRBJ2-7
v_gene: TRBV11-2
CDR3aa: CASSPQGPTYEQYF

j_gene: TRBJ2-1
v_gene: TRBV7-2
CDR3aa: CASGHNEQFF

j_gene: TRBJ2-1
v_gene: TRBV4-2
CDR3aa: CASSQDRPSGGNEQFF

j_gene: TRBJ1-2
v_gene: TRBV4-2
CDR3aa: CASSQGLGTESNYGYTF

j_gene: TRBJ1-5
v_gene: TRBV19
CDR3aa: CASSARDINQPQHF

j_gene: TRBJ1-5
v_gene: TRBV7-8
CDR3aa: CASSEARWSNQPQHF

j_gene: TRBJ1-1
v_gene: TRBV5-1
CDR3aa: CASSLPYDNTEAFF

j_gene: TRBJ1-2
v_gene: TRBV10-3
CDR3aa: CAISESAPNYGYTF

j_gene: TRBJ2-3
v_gene: TRBV28
CDR3aa: CASSRVPLAGEDTQYF

j_gene: TRBJ1-5
v_gene: TRBV4-1
CDR3aa: CASSQERGQQPQHF

j_gene: TRBJ1-1
v_gene: TRBV19
CDR3aa: CASSPGSLAFF

j_gene: TRBJ1-1
v_gene: TRBV4-1
CDR3aa: CASSQVDVGTEAFF

j_gene: TRBJ2-4
v_gene: TRBV28
CDR3aa: CASSSTLAKNIQYF

j_gene: TRBJ2-3
v_gene: TRBV11-2
CDR3aa: CASGLFQGTDTQYF

j_gene: TRBJ1-4
v_gene: TRBV6-1
CDR3aa: CASSETGGNEKLFF

j_gene: TRBJ1-6
v_gene: TRBV27
CDR3aa: CASSFYSYNSPLHF